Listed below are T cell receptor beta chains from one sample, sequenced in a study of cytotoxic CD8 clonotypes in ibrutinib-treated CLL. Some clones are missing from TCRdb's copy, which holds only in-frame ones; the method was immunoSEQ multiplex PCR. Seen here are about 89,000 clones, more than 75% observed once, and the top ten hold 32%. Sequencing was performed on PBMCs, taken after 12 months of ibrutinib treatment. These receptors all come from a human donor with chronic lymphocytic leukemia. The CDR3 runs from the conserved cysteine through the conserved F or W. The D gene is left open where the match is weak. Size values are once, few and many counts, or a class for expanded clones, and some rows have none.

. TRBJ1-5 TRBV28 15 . TGTGCCAGCAGTTTAGGAGGACATAGCAATCAGCCCCAGCATTTT CASSLGGHSNQPQHF
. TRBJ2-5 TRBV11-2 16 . TGTGCCAGCAACCCCTCGCAGGGACCTATCGGAGAGACCCAGTACTTC CASNPSQGPIGETQYF
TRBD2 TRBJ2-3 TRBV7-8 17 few TGTGCCAGCAGCTTAGACAGCGGGGGGGCGGGCACAGATACGCAGTATTTT CASSLDSGGAGTDTQYF
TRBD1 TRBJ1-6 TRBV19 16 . TGTGCCAGTAGTACTTCCCGGACAGGTACGGGATCACCCCTCCACTTT CASSTSRTGTGSPLHF
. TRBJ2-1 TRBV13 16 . TGTGCCAGCAGCCACTTGGGGGGGCGGTCCTACAATGAGCAGTTCTTC CASSHLGGRSYNEQFF
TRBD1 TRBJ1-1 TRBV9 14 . TGTGCCAGCAGCGTAGCTGTTGACTCAGGGGGAGCTTTCTTT CASSVAVDSGGAFF
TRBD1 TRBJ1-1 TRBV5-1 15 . TGCGCCAGCAGCTTTATCACAGGGGCGAGCACTGAAGCTTTCTTT CASSFITGASTEAFF
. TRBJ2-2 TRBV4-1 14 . TGCGCCAGCAGCCAAGAGGGGTGGGCCGGGGAGCTGTTTTTT CASSQEGWAGELFF
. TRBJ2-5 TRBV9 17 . TGTGCCAGCAGCGTAGGATTCGGGACTTTTGGCCAAGAGACCCAGTACTTC CASSVGFGTFGQETQYF
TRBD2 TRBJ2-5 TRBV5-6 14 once TGTGCCAGCATTCTCCAGCGGGGGCAAGAGACCCAGTACTTC CASILQRGQETQYF
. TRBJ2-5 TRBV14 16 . TGTGCCAGCAGCCATTACATGCAGGCAAGCCAAGAGACCCAGTACTTC CASSHYMQASQETQYF